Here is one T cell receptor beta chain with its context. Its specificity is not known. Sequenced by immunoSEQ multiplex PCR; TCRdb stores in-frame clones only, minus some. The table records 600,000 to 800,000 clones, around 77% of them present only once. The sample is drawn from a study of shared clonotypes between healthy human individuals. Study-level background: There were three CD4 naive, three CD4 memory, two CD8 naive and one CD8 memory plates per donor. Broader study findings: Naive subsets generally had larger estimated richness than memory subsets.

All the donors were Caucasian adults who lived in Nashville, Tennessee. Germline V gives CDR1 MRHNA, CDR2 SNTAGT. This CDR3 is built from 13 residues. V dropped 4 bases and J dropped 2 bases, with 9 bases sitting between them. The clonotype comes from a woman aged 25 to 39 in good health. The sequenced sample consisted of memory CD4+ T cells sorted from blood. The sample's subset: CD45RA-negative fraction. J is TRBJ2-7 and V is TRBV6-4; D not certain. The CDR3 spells CASSGGTPYEQYF. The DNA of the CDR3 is TGTGCCAGCAGTGGTGGCACTCCCTACGAGCAGTACTTC.